These 18 T cell receptor beta chains came from one sample sequenced in a study of CXCR3-negative and CXCR3-positive naive CD8 T cells. Antigens for these TCRs are unknown. Libraries of TRB cDNA were made by 5' RACE and carried UMIs. TCRdb re-called the 5' RACE reads; every CDR3 protein appears as one record, without DNA. Its clone listing holds about 84,000 distinct CDR3 sequences. General study results and limits: When CXCR3-positive naive cells were set against CXCR3-negative naive cells, the former had more hydrophobic TRB CDR3s.

Sequencing was performed on naive CXCR3+ CD8+ T cells from blood. Indicated subset: CD45RO-CCR7+CD27+CD95- naive CD8+ T cells expressing CXCR3 (TNR3+). Every receptor here comes from a human donor in good health. Some clones in this sample may be carry-over from other donors' samples.

V is TRBV6-2 or TRBV6-3 and J is TRBJ2-7; TCRdb's D gene call, TRBD1, goes unchecked for lack of DNA. Germline CDR1 reads MNHEY; CDR2 reads SVGEGT. CDR3 length equals 13 residues. The CDR3 reads CASSGLGAYEQYF.

The J gene is TRBJ2-1, the V gene TRBV4-1; the TRBD2 assignment by TCRdb is unverifiable without DNA. The CDR3 has 15 amino acids. The germline CDR1 and CDR2 sequences are MGHRA and YSYEKL. CDR3 amino acids: CASSHAELAGGLRIF.

This chain connects TRBV14 to TRBJ1-5. Germline V gene lookup returns CDR1 SGHDN and CDR2 FVKESK. The CDR3 length is 15 residues. CDR3 amino acids: CASSQEEGSNQPQHF.

The V call is TRBV27, the J call TRBJ2-7. This CDR3 has 15 residues. CDR1 and CDR2 from the germline V gene are MNHEY and SMNVEV (reference sequence). The CDR3 here is CASSWSQGASYEQYF.

The J gene is TRBJ2-7, the V gene TRBV9; the D call from TCRdb, TRBD2, cannot be confirmed without DNA. The CDR3 totals 16 residues. Germline CDR1 is SGDLS and CDR2 is YYNGEE. The CDR3: CASSSGLAGISYEQYF.

The rearrangement joins TRBV7-7 to TRBJ1-2; TCRdb's D call of TRBD1 is untestable without DNA. This CDR3 has 15 amino acids. Looked up from germline, CDR1 is SSHAT and CDR2 is FNYEAQ (reference sequence). This CDR3 is CASSSRDREDYGYTF.

The chain joins TRBV2 to TRBJ2-2; checking the TCRdb D call of TRBD1 is not possible without DNA. Germline CDR1 reads SNHLY; CDR2 reads FYNNEI. The CDR3 is 17 residues long. CDR3 sequence: CASSESPRTSNTGELFF.

The rearrangement joins TRBV10-3 to TRBJ2-5; TCRdb's D gene call, TRBD1, goes unchecked for lack of DNA. Germline lookup yields CDR1 ENHRY and CDR2 SYGVKD. CDR3 length: 13 residues. The CDR3: CAISESGGETQYF.

The J gene is TRBJ2-7, the V gene TRBV28; lacking DNA, the TRBD2 call made by TCRdb goes unchecked. CDR1 and CDR2 from the germline V gene are MDHEN and SYDVKM. This CDR3 has 15 residues. CDR3 loop: CASSMIGLAGVEQYF. The complete variable domain, with remaining parts taken from reference TRBV28 and TRBJ2-7, reads DVKVTQSSRYLVKRTGEKVFLECVQDMDHENMFWYRQDPGLGLRLIYFSYDVKMKEKGDIPEGYSVSREKKERFSLILESASTNQTSMYLCASSMIGLAGVEQYFGPGTRLTVT.

This rearrangement joins TRBV14 to TRBJ2-5; as DNA is missing, the TRBD1 call by TCRdb cannot be tested. The CDR3 is 15 residues long. Per the germline V gene, CDR1 is SGHDN and CDR2 is FVKESK. CDR3 in amino acids: CASSQDWGSQETQYF.

The chain recombines TRBV29-1 with TRBJ2-1; TCRdb lists TRBD1, though no DNA is available to test this call. CDR1 is SQVTM, CDR2 ANQGSEA, per germline. CDR3 size: 15 residues. This CDR3 reads CSVGGRQGTYNEQFF.

The rearrangement joins TRBV7-6 to TRBJ2-1; TCRdb's assignment of TRBD1 cannot be checked, as there is no DNA. This CDR3 comprises 18 residues. Germline-derived CDR1 and CDR2 are SGHVS and FNYEAQ. The CDR3 here is CASSLYPREPKTANEQFF.

The chain employs TRBV14 and TRBJ1-5; TCRdb's D gene call, TRBD1, goes unchecked for lack of DNA. The length of the CDR3 is 14 residues. Germline V gene data show CDR1 as SGHDN and CDR2 as FVKESK. CDR3 region: CASSRTGFNQPQHF.

V usage is TRBV7-6 and J usage is TRBJ2-1; TCRdb calls TRBD2, which cannot be checked without DNA. The CDR3 contains 14 residues. The V gene's germline CDR1 is SGHVS and CDR2 FNYEAQ. The CDR3 region is CASSLDDYLNEQFF.

CDR3 region: CASSEAGELFF. The gene calls are TRBV5-1 and TRBJ2-2. Germline CDR1 and CDR2: SGHRS and YFSETQ. This CDR3 is 11 amino acids long.

The genes are TRBV2 and TRBJ1-1. CDR1 SNHLY and CDR2 FYNNEI come from the germline V gene. CDR3 size: 11 residues. Here the CDR3 reads CASSEGTEAFF. Based on the CDR3 plus reference TRBV2 and TRBJ1-1, the full variable domain is EPEVTQTPSHQVTQMGQEVILRCVPISNHLYFYWYRQILGQKVEFLVSFYNNEISEKSEIFDDQFSVERPDGSNFTLKIRSTKLEDSAMYFCASSEGTEAFFGQGTRLTVV.

J is TRBJ2-2 and V is TRBV4-3; with no DNA, the TCRdb D assignment of TRBD1 cannot be verified. The CDR3 has 19 amino acids. From germline, CDR1 is LGHNA and CDR2 YSLEER. CDR3 amino acids: CASSQAFPPIWANTGELFF.

The gene calls are TRBV28 and TRBJ2-7; with no DNA, the TCRdb D assignment of TRBD2 cannot be verified. The germline V gene has CDR1 MDHEN and CDR2 SYDVKM. This CDR3 has 15 residues. The CDR3 sequence is CASSFTSGSSYEQYF.